The 17 T cell receptor beta chains presented below share a single source sample, sequenced in a study of blood T cell repertoires in COVID-19. Clones were sequenced by immunoSEQ multiplex PCR, and TCRdb holds only the in-frame ones, with some missing. The sample carries some 200,000 clones, 83% recorded once. The sample was peripheral blood. The receptors stem from a woman aged 25 to 45 with COVID-19, enrolled during active disease.

This clone was picked up one time. The chain recombines TRBV10-3 with TRBJ1-1; D might be TRBD1 (6 bases). Germline V gene sequence: CDR1 ENHRY, CDR2 SYGVKD. Trimming took 6 bases from V and 5 from J, leaving 13 bases between them. This CDR3 has 13 residues. CDR3 bases: TGTGCCATCAGGGACAGTTTCGAAACTGAAGCTTTCTTT. This sequence encodes CAIRDSFETEAFF.

The chain combines TRBV2 with TRBJ1-4; no clear D. The V and J ends lost 7 bases and 8 bases respectively, with 14 bases between them. The CDR3 has 13 amino acids. Looked up from germline, CDR1 is SNHLY and CDR2 is FYNNEI. CDR3 amino acids: CASTLGGEEKLFF. Written as DNA, the CDR3 is TGTGCCAGCACCCTGGGAGGTGAGGAAAAACTGTTTTTT.

The gene calls are TRBV7-3 and TRBJ2-2, with 7 positions matching TRBD1. Unmatched junction bases numbered 7, after V lost 1 base and J lost 5 bases. The CDR3 loop spans 16 amino acids. Germline V CDR1 and CDR2: SGHTA, FQGTGA. The CDR3 nucleotides read TGTGCCAGCAGCTTAAATCCCCCGACAGGGACCGGGGAGCTGTTTTTT. It codes for CASSLNPPTGTGELFF.

This chain connects TRBV7-2 to TRBJ2-1; D is perhaps TRBD1 (7 bases). Per the germline V gene, CDR1 is SGHTA and CDR2 is FQGNSA. V was shortened by 3 bases and J by 4 bases, with 16 bases between the two germline ends. The length of the CDR3 is 16 residues. The DNA of the CDR3 is TGTGCCAGCAGCTTCAACAGGGGAGGTCGTTACAATGAGCAGTTCTTC. As protein: CASSFNRGGRYNEQFF.

This clone appeared a few times. The rearrangement joins TRBV3-1 (or the pseudogene TRBV3-2) to TRBJ1-2; D is uncertain. V gave up 0 bases and J gave up 5 bases, with 10 bases separating them. CDR1 LGHDT and CDR2 YNNKEL come from the germline V gene (reference sequence). This CDR3 spans 14 amino acids. CDR3 loop: CASSQEAGRYGYTF. Here the CDR3 DNA reads TGTGCCAGCAGCCAAGAGGCGGGAAGGTATGGCTACACCTTC.

This clone was seen a handful of times. J is TRBJ2-7 and V is TRBV5-1; a possible D gene is TRBD1 (5 bases). Germline-derived CDR1 and CDR2 are SGHRS and YFSETQ. CDR3 length equals 15 residues. V was cut by 0 bases and J by 4 bases, with 14 bases left in between. The chain's CDR3 is CASSLEGRASYEQYF. Here the CDR3 DNA reads TGCGCCAGCAGCTTGGAGGGCAGGGCTAGTTACGAGCAGTACTTC.

In this sample, this clone turned up a few times. The chain uses TRBV2 and TRBJ2-4; TRBD1 might be the D (6 bases). The V gene's germline CDR1 is SNHLY and CDR2 FYNNEI. The ends were cut back, 5 bases at V and 0 bases at J, with 14 bases in the middle. The CDR3 runs 16 residues. For the CDR3, the DNA is TGTGCCAGCAGTACCTCACGGGACAAAGCCAAAAACATTCAGTACTTC. Amino acids: CASSTSRDKAKNIQYF.

The V gene is TRBV5-5, the J gene TRBJ1-1; D possibly corresponds to TRBD1 (5 bases). The CDR3 runs 13 residues. Trimming took 5 bases from V and 0 from J, leaving 8 bases between them. The V gene's germline CDR1 is SGHKS and CDR2 YYEKEE (reference sequence). CDR3 protein: CASRRDLNTEAFF. The CDR3, as DNA: TGTGCCAGCAGGCGGGACCTGAACACTGAAGCTTTCTTT.

J is TRBJ2-7 and V is TRBV28, with D tentatively TRBD2 (6 bases). In germline, CDR1 is MDHEN, CDR2 SYDVKM. V was trimmed by 7 bases and J by 4 bases, leaving 17 bases between them. The length of the CDR3 is 14 residues. The CDR3 loop reads CASTNSGEGYEQYF. In DNA form, the CDR3 reads TGTGCCAGCACTAATAGCGGCGAAGGGTACGAGCAGTACTTC.

The CDR3 region has the DNA TGCGCCAGCAGCTCACACGTTCCTAGCGGATCAGATACGCAGTATTTT. Encoded protein: CASSSHVPSGSDTQYF. The chain is built from TRBV5-1 and TRBJ2-3; 7 bases are a match to TRBD2. Losses at the gene ends were 3 bases for V and 4 bases for J; bases not matched to a gene: 11. The CDR3 spans 16 residues. Germline CDR1 is SGHRS and CDR2 is YFSETQ.

The genes are TRBV18 and TRBJ1-1; maybe TRBD1 (6 bases). This CDR3 contains 14 residues. CDR1 is KGHSH, CDR2 LQKENI, per germline. V lost 3 bases, J lost 7 bases, and 15 bases lay in between. The CDR3 DNA reads as TGTGCCAGCTCACCCAGGACAGATTGGGATGAAGCTTTCTTT. It specifies CASSPRTDWDEAFF.

This CDR3 is CASNDRTSTDTQYF. The CDR3 DNA reads as TGTGCCAGCAACGACAGGACTAGCACAGATACGCAGTATTTT. V is TRBV3-1 (or the pseudogene TRBV3-2) and J is TRBJ2-3; D might be TRBD1 (6 bases). The CDR3 has 14 residues. Germline V gene data show CDR1 as LGHDT and CDR2 as YNNKEL (reference sequence). V shed 7 bases and J shed 0 bases, with 11 bases lying between them.

This clone has more than one count but fewer than ten. This chain links TRBV19 with TRBJ1-5; TRBD1 might be the D (5 bases). V was shortened by 4 bases and J by 11 bases, with 15 bases between the two germline ends. CDR1 LNHDA and CDR2 SQIVND come from the germline V gene (reference sequence). The CDR3 is 13 amino acids. The CDR3 sequence is CASSTGYQGAQHF. CDR3 in DNA: TGTGCCAGTAGTACAGGATACCAAGGGGCCCAGCATTTT.

This sequence joins TRBV27 and TRBJ2-7; 8 positions match TRBD2. V gave up 4 bases and J gave up 3 bases; unmatched junction bases: 8. CDR1 and CDR2 (germline): MNHEY, SMNVEV (reference sequence). The CDR3 totals 15 residues. CDR3 bases: TGTGCCAGCAGTTCCCGGGGGGGGGCCAGCTACGAGCAGTACTTC. Its translation is CASSSRGGASYEQYF.

The chain links TRBV6-4 to TRBJ1-1; 7 bases are shared with TRBD1. Germline V gene sequence: CDR1 MRHNA, CDR2 SNTAGT. J lost 0 bases, V lost 6 bases, and 1 base had no gene match. This CDR3 comprises 13 residues. The DNA of the CDR3 is TGTGCCAGCAGGACAGGGTTGAACACTGAAGCTTTCTTT. Translation: CASRTGLNTEAFF.

As concerns this clone: One junction end disagrees with the germline gene, perhaps due to a read error. The chain couples TRBV2 to TRBJ1-5; no definite D call. CDR1 is SNHLY, CDR2 FYNNEI, per germline. The CDR3 length is 14 residues. The CDR3 sequence is CASSVTGADQRQHF. The CDR3 DNA sequence: TGTGCCAGCAGTGTAACGGGAGCCGACCAGCGCCAGCATTTT.

V gene TRBV7-9 combines with J gene TRBJ2-2; the match to TRBD1 covers 7 bases. This CDR3 spans 15 amino acids. V lost 5 bases, J lost 6 bases, and 9 bases stayed unmatched. Germline CDR1 reads SEHNR; CDR2 reads FQNEAQ (reference sequence). Written as DNA, the CDR3 is TGTGCCAGCAGCCCACAGGGGTTAAAGGCCGGGGAGCTGTTTTTT. This encodes CASSPQGLKAGELFF.